The 19 T cell receptor beta chains given below trace back to one sample, sequenced in a study of blood T cell repertoires in COVID-19. TCRdb's copy holds only in-frame clones and misses some; the assay was immunoSEQ multiplex PCR. The table lists 150,000 to 190,000 clones, approximately 80% of them singletons, with approximately 3.7% in the top ten. The sample consisted of peripheral blood. These receptors were obtained from an elderly woman with acute or convalescent COVID-19.

The chain combines TRBV7-3 with TRBJ2-5; 9 positions match TRBD1. Germline values: CDR1 SGHTA, CDR2 FQGTGA. The ends lost 1 base at V and 4 bases at J; junction bases unmatched: 7. The CDR3 has 16 residues. CDR3: CASSLNTGGLGETQYF. The CDR3 DNA follows: TGTGCCAGCAGCTTAAATACAGGGGGCTTAGGAGAGACCCAGTACTTC.

The gene calls are TRBV29-1 and TRBJ1-1; a weak D match, TRBD1 (5 bases). This CDR3 is 14 amino acids long. Between the trimmed V and J ends, which lost 2 bases and 5 bases, there was a span of 15 bases. From germline, CDR1 is SQVTM and CDR2 ANQGSEA. CDR3 region: CSVERKLHRTEAFF. The CDR3 DNA sequence: TGCAGCGTTGAACGTAAACTTCACAGGACTGAAGCTTTCTTT.

The genes are TRBV2 and TRBJ1-5; possible D gene TRBD1, 5 bases. CDR3 length: 15 amino acids. Germline loops: CDR1 SNHLY, CDR2 FYNNEI. Trimming removed 6 bases at V and 2 bases at J, with 14 bases between. Here the CDR3 reads CASRGPREGNQPQHF. The CDR3 coding sequence is TGTGCCAGCAGAGGGCCCAGGGAGGGCAATCAGCCCCAGCATTTT. The full variable domain, with the rest looked up from reference TRBV2 and TRBJ1-5, is EPEVTQTPSHQVTQMGQEVILRCVPISNHLYFYWYRQILGQKVEFLVSFYNNEISEKSEIFDDQFSVERPDGSNFTLKIRSTKLEDSAMYFCASRGPREGNQPQHFGDGTRLSIL.

In the case of this clone: In the same sample, other DNA sequences code for this CDR3. The chain uses TRBV18 and TRBJ2-5, with D unresolved. Germline V gene sequence: CDR1 KGHSH, CDR2 LQKENI. The ends were cut back, 3 bases at V and 1 base at J, with 6 bases in the middle. This CDR3 is built from 13 residues. This CDR3 is CASSPGSQETQYF. The CDR3 nucleotides are TGTGCCAGCTCACCGGGCAGCCAAGAGACCCAGTACTTC.

The J gene is TRBJ1-3, the V gene TRBV30; D perhaps matches TRBD1 (6 bases). From germline, CDR1 is GTSNPN and CDR2 SVGIG (reference sequence). There are 13 residues in the CDR3. Trimming pared 3 bases from V and 2 bases from J, leaving 8 bases between. The CDR3 reads CAWSGQPGNTIYF. The DNA for the CDR3 is TGTGCCTGGAGCGGACAGCCTGGAAACACCATATATTTT.

This chain connects TRBV7-2 to TRBJ2-7; a weak D match, TRBD1 (5 bases). V was clipped by 2 bases and J by 7 bases, with 12 bases between them. This CDR3 spans 13 amino acids. Per the germline V gene, CDR1 is SGHTA and CDR2 is FQGNSA. In DNA form, the CDR3 reads TGTGCCAGCAGCTTATGGACGCAGGGAGAGCAGTACTTC. Protein: CASSLWTQGEQYF.

This clone was seen a handful of times. The rearrangement links TRBV18 to TRBJ1-2; 9 bases are a match to TRBD1. Germline assignment: CDR1 KGHSH and CDR2 LQKENI. With 4 bases clipped from V and 8 bases from J, the junction kept 8 bases outside the gene matches. The CDR3 is 14 residues long. CDR3 DNA: TGTGCCAGCTCACTACAGGGGGCGCCTCGGGGCTACACCTTC. This gives the protein CASSLQGAPRGYTF.

The V call is TRBV19, the J call TRBJ1-5; 8 bases are shared with TRBD1. There are 15 residues in the CDR3. Germline trimming cut 6 bases from V and 2 bases from J; bases unmatched to any gene: 6. Germline-derived CDR1 and CDR2 are LNHDA and SQIVND (reference sequence). The CDR3 sequence: CASRFETGGNQPQHF. The CDR3, as DNA: TGTGCCAGTAGGTTCGAGACAGGGGGCAATCAGCCCCAGCATTTT.

This clone was counted a single time. The CDR3 sequence is CAWSELYNEQFF. The CDR3 DNA is TGTGCCTGGAGTGAACTGTACAATGAGCAGTTCTTC. The V and J genes are TRBV30 and TRBJ2-1; unclear D gene. Looked up from germline, CDR1 is GTSNPN and CDR2 is SVGIG (reference sequence). V dropped 1 base and J dropped 4 bases, with 5 bases sitting between them. CDR3 length: 12 residues.

V gene TRBV2 combines with J gene TRBJ1-1; no definite D call. The germline V gene encodes CDR1 SNHLY and CDR2 FYNNEI. V dropped 6 bases and J dropped 4 bases, with 18 bases sitting between them. The CDR3 runs to 15 residues. Here the CDR3 reads CASRIDGVRGTEAFF. The DNA for the CDR3 is TGTGCCAGCAGAATAGACGGGGTGCGCGGCACTGAAGCTTTCTTT.

The V gene is TRBV5-1, the J gene TRBJ2-1, with TRBD1 matching over 11 bases. This CDR3 contains 16 residues. The V segment lost 0 bases and the J segment 9 bases; nucleotides outside the gene matches: 8. Germline V gene data show CDR1 as SGHRS and CDR2 as YFSETQ. CDR3: CASSLVAGQGEVEQFF. For the CDR3, the DNA is TGCGCCAGCAGCTTGGTAGCGGGACAGGGGGAGGTTGAGCAGTTCTTC.

This chain joins TRBV2 and TRBJ1-2, with D perhaps TRBD1 (5 bases). V lost 4 bases to trimming and J lost 2 bases, with 11 bases between them. The length of the CDR3 is 14 residues. Germline CDR1 is SNHLY and CDR2 is FYNNEI. In DNA, the CDR3 is TGTGCCAGCAGTGTAAGCCGGGGGAACTATGGCTACACCTTC. Translating gives CASSVSRGNYGYTF.

DNA for the CDR3: TGTGCCAGCAGGTCGGACAGAAACACTGAAGCTTTCTTT. Translated: CASRSDRNTEAFF. This chain links TRBV7-9 with TRBJ1-1; weak D call: TRBD1 (6 bases). V dropped 6 bases and J dropped 2 bases, with 10 bases sitting between them. The germline V gene encodes CDR1 SEHNR and CDR2 FQNEAQ (reference sequence). The CDR3 totals 13 residues.

V is TRBV20-1 and J is TRBJ2-1, with 7 bases identical to TRBD2. The CDR3 length is 11 residues. V was pared by 2 bases and J by 11 bases, with 3 bases of the junction left unmatched. CDR1 is DFQATT, CDR2 SNEGSKA, per germline (reference sequence). The CDR3 coding sequence is TGCAGTGCTAGATCAGGGACTAAGCAGTTCTTC. Amino acid sequence: CSARSGTKQFF.

This clone was counted between two and nine times. The chain carries TRBV13 and TRBJ2-5, with 9 bases fitting TRBD1. The germline gives CDR1 PRHDT, CDR2 FYEKMQ (reference sequence). Germline trimming cut 5 bases from V and 3 bases from J; bases unmatched to any gene: 4. The CDR3 sequence is 14 residues long. CDR3 region: CASSAGDREETQYF. CDR3 coding DNA: TGTGCCAGCAGCGCCGGGGACAGGGAAGAGACCCAGTACTTC. The whole variable domain, filled in from reference TRBV13 and TRBJ2-5, reads AAGVIQSPRHLIKEKRETATLKCYPIPRHDTVYWYQQGPGQDPQFLISFYEKMQSDKGSIPDRFSAQQFSDYHSELNMSSLELGDSALYFCASSAGDREETQYFGPGTRLLVL.

V usage is TRBV10-3 and J usage is TRBJ1-6; maybe TRBD1 (6 bases). CDR3 length: 14 residues. V was shortened by 8 bases and J by 8 bases, with 16 bases between the two germline ends. Germline CDR1 ENHRY, CDR2 SYGVKD. Here the CDR3 DNA reads TGTGCCATCGGGCGGACAGAGATAGATTCACCCCTCCACTTT. It yields the protein CAIGRTEIDSPLHF.

This chain joins TRBV4-3 and TRBJ1-1, with 7 bases lining up with TRBD1. V gave up 3 bases and J gave up 0 bases; unmatched junction bases: 1. CDR3 length: 14 amino acids. Germline V CDR1 and CDR2: LGHNA, YSLEER. The CDR3 sequence: CASSHGTVNTEAFF. CDR3 DNA sequence: TGCGCCAGCAGCCATGGGACAGTGAACACTGAAGCTTTCTTT.

The V gene is TRBV5-4, the J gene TRBJ2-1; unclear D gene. V lost 0 bases, J lost 4 bases, and 11 bases lay in between. The germline gives CDR1 SGHNT, CDR2 YYREEE (reference sequence). CDR3 length: 15 amino acids. The CDR3 here is CASSLGGPTYNEQFF. The CDR3 nucleotides are TGTGCCAGCAGCTTGGGAGGTCCTACTTACAATGAGCAGTTCTTC.

The chain couples TRBV6-1 to TRBJ1-2, with D unresolved. The ends were cut back, 2 bases at V and 7 bases at J, with 5 bases in the middle. Germline V gives CDR1 MNHNS, CDR2 SASEGT. The CDR3 contains 11 residues. CDR3 sequence (DNA): TGTGCCAGCAGTGAAACACGTGGCTACACCTTC. It translates to CASSETRGYTF.